A selection of T cell receptor beta chains follows, all from one sample in a study of blood T cell repertoires in COVID-19. Some clones are missing from TCRdb's copy, which holds only in-frame ones; the method was immunoSEQ multiplex PCR. The data show some 150,000 clones, with around 82% seen just once and around 3.6% held by the top ten. The source material was PBMCs or T cells enriched from blood (not recorded which). These receptor sequences come from a woman between 45 and 65 years old in a cohort exposed to, infected with or recovered from COVID-19 (not recorded which). CDR3s include the opening cysteine and the closing phenylalanine or tryptophan. A D gene is named only where the DNA matches it firmly. Clone size, where shown, is once, few, many, or a class for clones that have expanded.

abundance	j_gene	d_gene	v_gene	CDR3nt	CDR3aa
NA	TRBJ2-2	NA	TRBV5-1	TGCGCCAGCAGCCCCTACCCCGGAACGGGTACCGGGGAGCTGTTTTTT	CASSPYPGTGTGELFF
NA	TRBJ2-7	NA	TRBV19	TGTGCCAGTAGTAATACAGGGATTACCCTGGACGAGCAGTACTTC	CASSNTGITLDEQYF
NA	TRBJ1-3	NA	TRBV7-2	TGTGCCAGCAGCTTAGAGGCGGCAGGGTACGGGTCTGGAAACACCATATATTTT	CASSLEAAGYGSGNTIYF
NA	TRBJ1-3	TRBD1	TRBV20-1	TGCAGTGCCGACAGGGGTGGCACCATATATTTT	CSADRGGTIYF
NA	TRBJ2-7	NA	TRBV4-1	TGCGCCAGCAGCCATCCCGGACAGAATCCCTACGAGCAGTACTTC	CASSHPGQNPYEQYF
NA	TRBJ1-3	TRBD1	TRBV3-1/TRBV3-2	TGTGCCAGCAGTCATCTGATCGGACAGGGGGCGGGAAACACCATATATTTT	CASSHLIGQGAGNTIYF
NA	TRBJ2-5	TRBD2	TRBV15	TGTGCCACCAGCAATAGCGGGGGGGCCCAAACCCAGTACTTC	CATSNSGGAQTQYF
few	TRBJ1-2	NA	TRBV19	TGTGCCAGTAGCTCGACAGGAGATAACTATGGCTACACCTTC	CASSSTGDNYGYTF
NA	TRBJ2-3	NA	TRBV7-3	TGTGCCAGCAGCTTAAGTGGGGGGTCTCCCACAGATACGCAGTATTTT	CASSLSGGSPTDTQYF
NA	TRBJ1-5	TRBD1	TRBV6-5	TGTGCCAGCAGCCGACAGGGGGATCAGCCCCAGCATTTT	CASSRQGDQPQHF
NA	TRBJ2-3	TRBD1	TRBV5-5	TGTGCCAGCAGCTCCCCGGGACAGGAACGAGATACGCAGTATTTT	CASSSPGQERDTQYF
NA	TRBJ2-1	NA	TRBV23-1	TGCGCCAGCAGCCACCGGTGGACACTCTCCTACAATGAGCAGTTCTTC	CASSHRWTLSYNEQFF
NA	TRBJ2-3	TRBD2	TRBV7-9	TGTGCCAGCAGCTTACTAGCGGCTAGTCGAGCAGATACGCAGTATTTT	CASSLLAASRADTQYF
NA	TRBJ2-5	NA	TRBV10-3	TGTGCCATCAGTGAGGTGGCGGAGCCAAAGGAGACCCAGTACTTC	CAISEVAEPKETQYF
NA	TRBJ2-7	TRBD2	TRBV10-3	TGTGCCATCAGCGGGACTACTGAAACCTACGAGCAGTACTTC	CAISGTTETYEQYF
NA	TRBJ1-2	NA	TRBV5-6	TGTGCCAGCAGCTTGAGTGCCGGTTGGGAGGCCAGGGACTATGGCTACACCTTC	CASSLSAGWEARDYGYTF
NA	TRBJ1-1	NA	TRBV7-8	TGTGCCAGCAGCTTAGACGGCAGGGTGAACACTGAAGCTTTCTTT	CASSLDGRVNTEAFF
few	TRBJ1-6	NA	TRBV7-2	TGTGCCAGCAGCCCCGGCAGGGGTGGTAATTCACCCCTCCACTTT	CASSPGRGGNSPLHF
NA	TRBJ2-3	TRBD2	TRBV10-3	TGTGCCATCAGTGAACTAGCGGGCACAGATACGCAGTATTTT	CAISELAGTDTQYF
NA	TRBJ2-3	NA	TRBV9	TGTGCCAGCAGCGTAGAACTGGATACGCAGTATTTT	CASSVELDTQYF
NA	TRBJ2-5	TRBD2	TRBV5-1	TGCGCCAGCACCTTGGGACTAGCGGGAGAGGGGATAGAGACCCAGTACTTC	CASTLGLAGEGIETQYF
NA	TRBJ1-2	NA	TRBV5-8	TGTGCCAGCAGCTTGGACAGTTATGGCTACACCTTC	CASSLDSYGYTF
NA	TRBJ2-7	NA	TRBV6-5	TGTGCCAGCAGCCTAGCCGGAGGTCCCTACGAGCAGTACTTC	CASSLAGGPYEQYF
few	TRBJ1-6	NA	TRBV7-2	TGTGCCAGCAGCCCCCGGGTGGGGGCAGGGAGTAATTCACCCCTCCACTTT	CASSPRVGAGSNSPLHF
NA	TRBJ2-7	TRBD1	TRBV29-1	TGCAGCGTAAACAGGGGCCCTACCTACGAGCAGTACTTC	CSVNRGPTYEQYF
NA	TRBJ2-5	TRBD1	TRBV19	TGTGCCAGTAGTACAACGGGACAGGGGGCAGAGACCCAGTACTTC	CASSTTGQGAETQYF
NA	TRBJ2-5	TRBD2	TRBV5-6	TGTGCCAGCACCCGGGACTACTCTATCGCCCAGTACTTC	CASTRDYSIAQYF
NA	TRBJ1-6	NA	TRBV19	TGTGCCAGTAGTATCGGGGACACGGAATATAATTCACCCCTCCACTTT	CASSIGDTEYNSPLHF
NA	TRBJ2-7	TRBD2	TRBV18	TGTGCCAGCTCACCAGTGCAATCCACTAGCGGGAGGGCCGCAGAGCAGTACTTC	CASSPVQSTSGRAAEQYF
NA	TRBJ1-2	NA	TRBV19	TGTGCCAGTAGTATACCAGGAAGGAAGGGCTACACCTTC	CASSIPGRKGYTF
NA	TRBJ1-1	NA	TRBV7-2	TGTGCCAGCAGGAGTTCACAGGCGCCGAGCACTGAAGCTTTCTTT	CASRSSQAPSTEAFF
NA	TRBJ2-5	NA	TRBV14	TGTGCCAGCAGCCAAGATCGTAGGACAAGTGGAGAGACCCAGTACTTC	CASSQDRRTSGETQYF
NA	TRBJ1-1	NA	TRBV7-3	TGTGCCAGCAGCCCCCAATTTGAGCTCGAAGCTTTCTTT	CASSPQFELEAFF
NA	TRBJ1-6	TRBD1	TRBV13	TGTGCCAGCAGCTCCGACAGGGGGTATTCACCCCTCCACTTT	CASSSDRGYSPLHF
NA	TRBJ2-1	NA	TRBV7-2	TGTGCCAGCAGCGCCACTGTGGGGCTCCAGCAGTTCTTC	CASSATVGLQQFF
NA	TRBJ1-6	NA	TRBV28	TGTGCCAGCACCCCCAGGTCCTCCTATAATTCACCCCTCCACTTT	CASTPRSSYNSPLHF